This TCR beta chain comes out of a study of response to subunit inactivated influenza vaccine. The sample holds a few counts of this clonotype. MiXCR, applied by TCRdb to the RT-PCR reads, yields one record per CDR3 protein. Of about 480,000 distinct CDR3 sequences in the sample, 10% to 15% were seen once. CDR1 and CDR2 (germline): DFQATT, SNEGSKA (reference sequence). V gave up 1 base and J gave up 2 bases, with 19 bases separating them. CDR3 length: 17 residues. The material was PBMCs from blood, obtained about 40 days after vaccination. This TCR was recovered from a man aged 50 or older who received an inactivated influenza vaccine. The J gene is TRBJ2-3, the V gene TRBV20-1; the D gene is possibly TRBD1 (5 bases). The CDR3 region is CSARVSVGRPPTDTQYF. The CDR3 DNA reads as TGCAGTGCTAGAGTGAGTGTGGGGCGACCCCCCACAGATACGCAGTATTTT.